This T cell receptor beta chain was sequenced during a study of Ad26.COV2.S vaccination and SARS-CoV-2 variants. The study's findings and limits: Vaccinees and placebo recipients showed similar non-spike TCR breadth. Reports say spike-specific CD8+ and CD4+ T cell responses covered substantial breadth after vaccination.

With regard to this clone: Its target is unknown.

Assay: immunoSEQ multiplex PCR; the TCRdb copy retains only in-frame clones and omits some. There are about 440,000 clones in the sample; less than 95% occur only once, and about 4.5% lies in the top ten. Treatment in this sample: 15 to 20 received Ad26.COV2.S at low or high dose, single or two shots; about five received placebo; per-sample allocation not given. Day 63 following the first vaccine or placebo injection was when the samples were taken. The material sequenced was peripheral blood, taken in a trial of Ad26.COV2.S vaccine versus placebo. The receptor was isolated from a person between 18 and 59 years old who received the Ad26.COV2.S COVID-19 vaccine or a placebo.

CDR3 protein: CASSYKSVAGGNEQYF. CDR3 nucleotides: TGTGCCAGCAGCTACAAGTCAGTGGCGGGAGGAAACGAGCAGTACTTC. The gene calls are TRBV7-9 and TRBJ2-7, with 8 bases that match TRBD2. With 4 bases clipped from V and 5 bases from J, the junction kept 13 bases outside the gene matches. Per the germline V gene, CDR1 is SEHNR and CDR2 is FQNEAQ (reference sequence). The CDR3 consists of 16 residues. Variable domain in full (rest from reference TRBV7-9 and TRBJ2-7): DTGVSQNPRHKITKRGQNVTFRCDPISEHNRLYWYRQTLGQGPEFLTYFQNEAQLEKSRLLSDRFSAERPKGSFSTLEIQRTEQGDSAMYLCASSYKSVAGGNEQYFGPGTRLTVT.